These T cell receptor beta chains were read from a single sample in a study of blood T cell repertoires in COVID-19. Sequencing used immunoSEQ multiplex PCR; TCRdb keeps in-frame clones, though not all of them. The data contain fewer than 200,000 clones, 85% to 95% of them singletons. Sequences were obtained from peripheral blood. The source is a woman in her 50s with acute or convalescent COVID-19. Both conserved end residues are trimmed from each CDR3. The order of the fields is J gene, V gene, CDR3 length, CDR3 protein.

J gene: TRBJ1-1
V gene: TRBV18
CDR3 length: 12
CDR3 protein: ASSPPHTPTEAF

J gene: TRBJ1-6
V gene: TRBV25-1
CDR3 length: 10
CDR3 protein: ASTGGNSPLH

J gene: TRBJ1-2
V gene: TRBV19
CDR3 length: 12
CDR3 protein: ASRASGADYGYT

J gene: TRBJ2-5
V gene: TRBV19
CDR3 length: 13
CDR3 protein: ASSPYTTGVETQY

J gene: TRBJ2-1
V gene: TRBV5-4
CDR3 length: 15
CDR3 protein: ASSLKVAGGPGNEQF

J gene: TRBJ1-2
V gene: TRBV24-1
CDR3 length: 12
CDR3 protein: ATSDQRTGWGYT

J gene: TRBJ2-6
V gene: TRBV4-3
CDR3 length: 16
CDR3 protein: ASSQDLRGRVGANVLT

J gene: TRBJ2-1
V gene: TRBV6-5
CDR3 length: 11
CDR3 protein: ASSWGTSYEQF

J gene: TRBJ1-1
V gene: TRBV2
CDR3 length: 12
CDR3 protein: ASFRPRGRVEAF

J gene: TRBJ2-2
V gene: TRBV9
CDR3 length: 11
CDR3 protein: ASSVQDTGELF

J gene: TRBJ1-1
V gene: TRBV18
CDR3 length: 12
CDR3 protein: ASSGDSFGTEAF

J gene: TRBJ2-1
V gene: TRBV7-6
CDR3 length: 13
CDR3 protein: ASSSERGRYNEQF

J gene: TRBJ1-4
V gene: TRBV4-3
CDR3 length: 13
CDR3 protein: ASSLRTGKDEKLF

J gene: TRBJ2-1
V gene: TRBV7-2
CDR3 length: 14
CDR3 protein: ASSPFSGASYNEQF

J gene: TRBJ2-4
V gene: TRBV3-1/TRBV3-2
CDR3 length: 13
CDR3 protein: ASSPEHVAKNIQY

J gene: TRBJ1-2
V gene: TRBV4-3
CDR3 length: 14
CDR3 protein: ASSQGTGTGNYGYT

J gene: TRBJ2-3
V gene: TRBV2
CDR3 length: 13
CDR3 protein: ASSWRGGSTDTQY

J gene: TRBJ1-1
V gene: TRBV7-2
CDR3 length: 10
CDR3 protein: ASSSVPLEAF

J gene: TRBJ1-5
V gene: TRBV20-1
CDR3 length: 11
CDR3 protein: SASSGVGQPQH

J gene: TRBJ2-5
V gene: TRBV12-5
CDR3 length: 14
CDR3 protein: ASGLVQKDSSETQY

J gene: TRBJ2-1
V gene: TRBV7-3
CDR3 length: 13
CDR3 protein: ASSPTLSVVDEQF

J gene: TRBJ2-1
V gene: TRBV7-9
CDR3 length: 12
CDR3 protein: ASSAVVSYNEQF

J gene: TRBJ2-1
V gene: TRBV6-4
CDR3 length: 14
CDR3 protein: ASSDSAGGLINEQF

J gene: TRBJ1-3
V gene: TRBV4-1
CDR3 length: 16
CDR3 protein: ASSQMAFGQLSGNTIY

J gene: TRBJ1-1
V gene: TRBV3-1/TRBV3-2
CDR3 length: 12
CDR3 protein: ASSQAAGRGEAF

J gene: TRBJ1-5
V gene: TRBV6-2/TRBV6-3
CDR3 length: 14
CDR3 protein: ASSYSAGVSNQPQH

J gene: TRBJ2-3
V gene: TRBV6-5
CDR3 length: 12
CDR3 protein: ASSQGSITDTQY

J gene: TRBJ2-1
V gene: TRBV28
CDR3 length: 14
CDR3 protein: ASSLHRDRGRNEQF

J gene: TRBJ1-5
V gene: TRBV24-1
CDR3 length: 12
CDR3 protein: ATSDRTGYQPQH

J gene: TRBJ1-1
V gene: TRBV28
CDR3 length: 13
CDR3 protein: ASSPTGGPNTEAF

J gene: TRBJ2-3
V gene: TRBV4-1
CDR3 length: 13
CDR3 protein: ASSPIAGIPDTQY

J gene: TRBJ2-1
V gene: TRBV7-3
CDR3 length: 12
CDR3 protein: ASSSLGAANEQF

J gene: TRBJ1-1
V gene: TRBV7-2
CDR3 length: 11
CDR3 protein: ASSLRGGTEAF

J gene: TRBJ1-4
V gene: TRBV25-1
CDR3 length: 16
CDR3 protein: ASSEFGWTANANEKLF

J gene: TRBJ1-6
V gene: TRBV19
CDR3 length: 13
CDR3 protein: ASSMRGRGISPLH

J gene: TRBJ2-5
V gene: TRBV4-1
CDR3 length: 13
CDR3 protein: ASSQGTSGRGAQY

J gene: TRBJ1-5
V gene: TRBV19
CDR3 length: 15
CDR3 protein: ASSIPRQGGSNQPQH

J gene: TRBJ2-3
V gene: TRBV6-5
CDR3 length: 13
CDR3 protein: ASRDGGAFTDTQY

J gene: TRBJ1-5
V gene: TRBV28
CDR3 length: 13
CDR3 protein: ASSPNRPPGQPQH

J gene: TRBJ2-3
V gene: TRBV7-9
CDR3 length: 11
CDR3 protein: ASSLSETDTQY

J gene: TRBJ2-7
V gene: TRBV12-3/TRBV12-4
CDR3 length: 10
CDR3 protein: ASSFIPGEQY